This entry lists 32 T cell receptor beta chains sequenced from one sample in a study of T-cell reconstitution after alpha-beta-depleted transplantation in children (dated by TCRdb to the mid-2010s). Library preparation employed PCR. The sequencing machine was an Illumina HiSeq 2500. Molecular barcoding was employed in the preparation of TCR libraries, with unique molecular identifiers being used to normalize TCRbeta repertoire quantification. In-frame beta chains were kept once TCRdb had trimmed the public reads at Q25 with fastp and called clones with MiXCR. Each entry is one CDR3 protein sequence, shown with its most common DNA and genes. The sample table records under 35,000 distinct CDR3 sequences; over 5% of these occur just once. Jointly, the top ten make up around 7% of the sample. The treatment or condition label here, explained by the study, means: allogeneic hematopoietic cell transplantation with graft depleted of TCRalphabeta T cells and CD19 B cells.

The sample was PBMCs, mostly from graft donor cells, taken 180 days after TCRalphabeta/CD19-depleted stem cell transplant. These receptors were obtained from a male patient younger than 18 who had a stem cell transplant for acute myeloid leukemia, so the T cells may come from the graft donor.

This clonotype was found many times. The rearrangement uses TRBV6-1 and TRBJ1-5; 11 nucleotides line up with TRBD1. Trimming took 2 bases from V and 2 from J; bases not matched to a gene: 11. This CDR3 contains 19 residues. CDR1 and CDR2 (germline): MNHNS, SASEGT. This chain's CDR3 is CASSERMRGTGGGNQPQHF. In nucleotides, the CDR3 is TGTGCCAGCAGTGAACGAATGAGGGGGACAGGGGGAGGCAATCAGCCCCAGCATTTT.

This clonotype was recorded at least ten times. The chain links TRBV15 to TRBJ1-4; D not certain. The V end was cut by 5 bases, the J end by 8 bases, with 21 bases between. CDR1 is LNHNV and CDR2 is YYDKDF in the germline V gene (reference sequence). The CDR3 has 16 amino acids. In nucleotides, the CDR3 is TGTGCCACCAGCTCGGCCTCGAGGGCCTCTGAGGAAAAACTGTTTTTT. Residues: CATSSASRASEEKLFF.

This clonotype has at least ten counts. The chain joins TRBV20-1 to TRBJ2-3; 9 bases line up with TRBD2. There are 14 residues in the CDR3. Germline-derived CDR1 and CDR2 are DFQATT and SNEGSKA (reference sequence). V was clipped by 3 bases and J by 6 bases; unmatched bases: 7. This CDR3 is CSARLSSGADTQYF. CDR3 in DNA: TGCAGTGCTAGGCTATCTAGCGGGGCGGATACGCAGTATTTT.

This clonotype rates as medium-sized (0.01 to 0.1%). CDR3 bases: TGCAGCGTTCTCAAGAGCGGGAGGGCCGACGAGCAGTACTTC. This sequence encodes CSVLKSGRADEQYF. The rearrangement uses TRBV29-1 and TRBJ2-7; 10 bases are a match to TRBD2. V lost 5 bases, J lost 5 bases, and 9 bases stayed unmatched. The CDR3 is made up of 14 amino acids. Germline V gene data show CDR1 as SQVTM and CDR2 as ANQGSEA.

This clonotype was recorded at least ten times. The genes are TRBV11-2 and TRBJ2-5, with 7 positions matching TRBD1. The CDR3 runs to 15 residues. V shed 5 bases, J shed 4 bases, and the junction held 10 bases outside the gene matches. The germline gives CDR1 SGHAT, CDR2 FQNNGV. CDR3: CASSPGTRQGETQYF. Written as DNA, the CDR3 is TGTGCCAGCAGCCCCGGTACTAGACAGGGAGAGACCCAGTACTTC.

This clonotype was observed many times. The rearrangement uses TRBV12-3 or TRBV12-4 and TRBJ2-1; D is uncertain. Trimming cost V 5 bases and J 12 bases, with 11 bases left between them. CDR3 size: 11 residues. For the CDR3, the DNA is TGTGCCAGCAGTCCATCGAGTGGGCAGTTCTTC. Protein sequence: CASSPSSGQFF.

This clonotype was found many times. V gene TRBV28 combines with J gene TRBJ2-5, with 8 nucleotides matching TRBD2. The germline V gene has CDR1 MDHEN and CDR2 SYDVKM. V lost 4 bases to trimming and J lost 4 bases; unmatched junction nucleotides: 5. This CDR3 comprises 14 residues. In DNA, the CDR3 is TGTGCCAGCAGTTGGGCGGGAGGACGAGAGACCCAGTACTTC. Translation gives CASSWAGGRETQYF. Variable domain in full (rest from reference TRBV28 and TRBJ2-5): DVKVTQSSRYLVKRTGEKVFLECVQDMDHENMFWYRQDPGLGLRLIYFSYDVKMKEKGDIPEGYSVSREKKERFSLILESASTNQTSMYLCASSWAGGRETQYFGPGTRLLVL.

At least ten counts were recorded for this clonotype. The chain combines TRBV7-6 with TRBJ2-5; possibly TRBD2 for D (5 bases). Trimming stripped 6 bases from V and 7 bases from J, with 9 bases between. The V gene's germline CDR1 is SGHVS and CDR2 FNYEAQ. The CDR3 runs to 11 residues. CDR3 protein: CASRRGGTQYF. CDR3 DNA sequence: TGTGCCAGCAGACGCGGAGGGACCCAGTACTTC.

The chain has TRBV3-1 and TRBJ2-1; a possible D gene is TRBD2 (7 bases). V lost 11 bases to trimming and J lost 5 bases, with 37 bases between them. Germline V CDR1 and CDR2: LGHDT, YNNKEL (reference sequence). The CDR3 has 20 amino acids. DNA for the CDR3: TGTGCCTCCTGCCCTCTGAACGGGGGGCTTCAACAATCGGCCAACAATGAGCAGTTCTTC. Protein sequence: CASCPLNGGLQQSANNEQFF.

This clonotype was found many times. The rearrangement uses TRBV25-1 and TRBJ2-2; no firm D call. This CDR3 is built from 13 residues. Trimming pared 2 bases from V and 4 bases from J, leaving 5 bases between. Looked up from germline, CDR1 is MGHDK and CDR2 is SYGVNS. The CDR3 protein is CASSEVTTGELFF. The DNA of the CDR3 is TGTGCCAGCAGTGAAGTGACCACCGGGGAGCTGTTTTTT.

This clonotype was picked up many times. The chain is built from TRBV18 and TRBJ1-5; tentative D call: TRBD1 (6 bases). The germline CDR1 and CDR2 sequences are KGHSH and LQKENI. Trimming shortened V by 6 bases and J by 0 bases, and 12 bases separated the two germline ends. The CDR3 is 15 amino acids. The CDR3 loop is CASSQTGNSNQPQHF. The CDR3 DNA sequence: TGTGCCAGCTCTCAAACAGGGAATAGCAATCAGCCCCAGCATTTT.

This clonotype has a count of ten or more. The chain combines TRBV20-1 with TRBJ2-5; 7 bases fit TRBD2. In germline, CDR1 is DFQATT, CDR2 SNEGSKA (reference sequence). The CDR3 is 15 residues long. V trimming: 8 bases; J trimming: 5 bases; junction bases outside the gene matches: 17. The CDR3 loop is CSTPAGSLGRETQYF. The CDR3 nucleotides are TGCAGTACGCCAGCGGGGTCCCTTGGGAGGGAGACCCAGTACTTC.

This clonotype was found many times. CDR3 protein: CSAMDWGGWETQYF. Written as DNA, the CDR3 is TGCAGTGCTATGGACTGGGGGGGCTGGGAGACCCAGTACTTC. The chain recombines TRBV20-1 with TRBJ2-5; TRBD2 might be the D (7 bases). The germline gives CDR1 DFQATT, CDR2 SNEGSKA (reference sequence). The CDR3 runs 14 residues. Trimming took off 4 bases at V and 5 bases at J, with 17 bases between the two ends.

This clonotype appeared many times. The V gene is TRBV2, the J gene TRBJ1-5; 10 bases fit TRBD1. Per germline, CDR1 SNHLY and CDR2 FYNNEI. V shed 7 bases, J shed 7 bases, and the junction held 7 bases outside the gene matches. The CDR3 extends over 14 amino acids. For the CDR3, the DNA is TGTGCCAGCATGGGCGGGACAGGGGACCAGCCCCAGCATTTT. Protein: CASMGGTGDQPQHF.

This clonotype was recorded many times. V is TRBV20-1 and J is TRBJ2-2; 8 bases are shared with TRBD1. The CDR3 runs to 16 residues. Trimming at V came to 2 bases and at J to 0 bases, leaving 5 bases not matched to a gene. Germline V CDR1 and CDR2: DFQATT, SNEGSKA (reference sequence). In DNA, the CDR3 is TGCAGTGCTAGACCGACAGGGGCAGCGAACACCGGGGAGCTGTTTTTT. Its translation is CSARPTGAANTGELFF.

This clonotype has ten or more counts. V usage is TRBV6-2 or TRBV6-3 and J usage is TRBJ2-1; D remains unclear. Deletions cut 7 bases from V and 4 bases from J, with 17 bases between. CDR1 is MNHEY, CDR2 SVGEGT, per germline. CDR3 size: 15 residues. For the CDR3, the DNA is TGTGCCAGCACCTCCGAGGACGGTTGGTACAATGAGCAGTTCTTC. This gives the protein CASTSEDGWYNEQFF.

This clonotype was recorded many times. The chain couples TRBV7-6 to TRBJ2-2; 10 bases align to TRBD2. CDR3 size: 16 residues. After removal of 4 bases from V and 4 bases from J, the junction contained 6 bases not matched to a gene. The germline V gene encodes CDR1 SGHVS and CDR2 FNYEAQ. The CDR3, as DNA: TGTGCCAGCAGCTACATAGCGGGAGGTTCCACCGGGGAGCTGTTTTTT. This translates into CASSYIAGGSTGELFF.

This clonotype was seen ten or more times. This rearrangement joins TRBV29-1 to TRBJ1-1; the D gene is possibly TRBD1 (6 bases). Between the trimmed V and J ends, which lost 6 bases and 1 base, there was a span of 12 bases. This CDR3 is built from 13 residues. The germline CDR1 and CDR2 sequences are SQVTM and ANQGSEA. The CDR3 protein is CSVGTGTNTEAFF. The DNA of the CDR3 is TGCAGCGTGGGCACAGGGACGAACACTGAAGCTTTCTTT.

This clonotype came up many times. The chain recombines TRBV20-1 with TRBJ1-5; 9 bases fit TRBD1. The V segment lost 0 bases and the J segment 4 bases; nucleotides outside the gene matches: 7. Germline assignment: CDR1 DFQATT and CDR2 SNEGSKA (reference sequence). There are 16 residues in the CDR3. The DNA for the CDR3 is TGCAGTGCTAGAGATGGGGACAGGGTGAGGAATCAGCCCCAGCATTTT. Its protein product is CSARDGDRVRNQPQHF.

This clonotype was recorded many times. The chain is built from TRBV7-9 and TRBJ1-6; maybe TRBD1 (5 bases). Trimming cost V 3 bases and J 6 bases, with 9 bases left between them. The CDR3 is made up of 14 amino acids. CDR1 and CDR2 from the germline V gene are SEHNR and FQNEAQ (reference sequence). CDR3 amino acids: CASSFGRANSPLHF. Here the CDR3 DNA reads TGTGCCAGCAGCTTCGGCAGGGCTAATTCACCCCTCCACTTT.

This clonotype showed up many times. The V gene is TRBV2, the J gene TRBJ1-1; D unclear. V lost 5 bases, J lost 0 bases, and 7 bases lay in between. The germline CDR1 and CDR2 sequences are SNHLY and FYNNEI. CDR3 length: 13 amino acids. This CDR3 reads CASSLSMNTEAFF. CDR3 nucleotide sequence: TGTGCCAGCAGTCTTAGTATGAACACTGAAGCTTTCTTT.

This clonotype was seen ten or more times. A read error may be the cause here, since a much bigger clone is one base away. The chain couples TRBV28 to TRBJ2-7, with TRBD1 matching over 9 bases. The CDR3 totals 15 residues. In germline, CDR1 is MDHEN, CDR2 SYDVKM. The CDR3 loop reads CPSTATGTGSYEQYF. The CDR3 DNA sequence: TGTCCCAGCACGGCTACTGGGACAGGGTCCTACGAGCAGTACTTC.

This clonotype was detected many times. The V and J genes are TRBV6-5 and TRBJ2-4, with a weak D call TRBD2 (7 bases). Germline CDR1 reads MNHEY; CDR2 reads SVGAGI. This CDR3 region has 16 residues. V lost 0 bases to trimming and J lost 1 base, with 10 bases between them. In nucleotides, the CDR3 is TGTGCCAGCAGTTACTCCGGGGGGCTCGCCAAAAACATTCAGTACTTC. It yields the protein CASSYSGGLAKNIQYF.

This clonotype was detected many times. V gene TRBV7-2 combines with J gene TRBJ2-3; no firm D call. This CDR3 region has 12 residues. Germline CDR1 is SGHTA and CDR2 is FQGNSA. The V end lost 6 bases, the J end lost 10 bases, and 14 bases lay between the germline ends. CDR3 in amino acids: CASSPLRAAQYF. The CDR3 coding sequence is TGTGCCAGCAGTCCCCTCAGAGCCGCGCAGTATTTT.

This clonotype was picked up many times. This sequence joins TRBV4-2 and TRBJ2-1, with D perhaps assigned TRBD1 or TRBD2 (6 bases each). CDR1 and CDR2 (germline): LGHNA, YNFKEQ. Trimming left V 7 bases short and J 7 bases short, with 20 bases between. The CDR3 is 15 residues long. CDR3: CASTTFGGGGNEQFF. CDR3 DNA: TGTGCCAGCACGACCTTTGGCGGAGGGGGAAATGAGCAGTTCTTC.

The chain has TRBV6-4 and TRBJ2-2, with a weak D call TRBD1 (6 bases). The CDR3 contains 14 residues. CDR1 is MRHNA and CDR2 is SNTAGT in the germline V gene. V was cut by 3 bases and J by 4 bases, with 9 bases left in between. The CDR3 is CASSEQGITGELFF. CDR3 bases: TGTGCCAGCAGTGAACAGGGTATCACCGGGGAGCTGTTTTTT.

In this sample, this clonotype turned up many times. V and J are TRBV20-1 and TRBJ1-6; 7 bases are a match to TRBD1. The V gene's germline CDR1 is DFQATT and CDR2 SNEGSKA (reference sequence). The junction had 13 bases not matched to a gene; V was cut back by 7 bases and J by 10 bases. The CDR3 length is 14 residues. CDR3 protein: CSVTRQGGRSPLHF. The CDR3 bases are TGCAGTGTAACGCGACAGGGAGGCAGATCACCCCTCCACTTT.

In this sample, this clonotype turned up many times. This chain uses TRBV5-1 with TRBJ1-3; 8 positions agree with TRBD1. This CDR3 has 18 amino acids. The V segment lost 3 bases and the J segment 0 bases; nucleotides outside the gene matches: 11. Germline-derived CDR1 and CDR2 are SGHRS and YFSETQ. CDR3: CASSSRGQGQSSGNTIYF. In nucleotides, the CDR3 is TGCGCCAGCAGCTCCCGAGGACAGGGTCAGAGCTCTGGAAACACCATATATTTT.

This clonotype was seen many times. The chain joins TRBV5-1 to TRBJ2-2, with 15 bases identical to TRBD2. This CDR3 contains 17 residues. With 4 bases clipped from V and 5 bases from J, the junction kept 6 bases outside the gene matches. The germline CDR1 and CDR2 sequences are SGHRS and YFSETQ. In DNA form, the CDR3 reads TGCGCCAGCAGCCCCGGGACTAGCGGGGGGTGGACCGGGGAGCTGTTTTTT. Its protein is CASSPGTSGGWTGELFF.

The table lists this clonotype with many counts. V and J are TRBV7-8 and TRBJ1-1; tentatively, D is TRBD1 (5 bases). CDR1 is SGHVS and CDR2 is FQNEAQ in the germline V gene. The V end was cut by 7 bases, the J end by 0 bases, with 12 bases between. CDR3 length: 14 residues. The CDR3 reads CASTPGRMNTEAFF. The CDR3 DNA sequence: TGTGCCAGCACCCCGGGACGGATGAACACTGAAGCTTTCTTT. The whole variable domain, filled in from reference TRBV7-8 and TRBJ1-1, reads GAGVSQSPRYKVAKRGQDVALRCDPISGHVSLFWYQQALGQGPEFLTYFQNEAQLDKSGLPSDRFFAERPEGSVSTLKIQRTQQEDSAVYLCASTPGRMNTEAFFGQGTRLTVV.

This clonotype is classed as medium-sized (0.01 to 0.1%). The V gene is TRBV5-1, the J gene TRBJ2-5; no clear D gene. The CDR3 is 12 amino acids. The germline V gene encodes CDR1 SGHRS and CDR2 YFSETQ. With 0 bases removed from V and 5 bases from J, the gap between germline ends came to 5 bases. CDR3 amino acids: CASSLDMETQYF. CDR3 DNA: TGCGCCAGCAGCTTGGATATGGAGACCCAGTACTTC.

About this clonotype itself: A clone one base away is much larger, so this may be a read error. The chain uses TRBV12-3 or TRBV12-4 and TRBJ2-2, with 14 bases that match TRBD2. The CDR3 contains 18 residues. The CDR3 region is CTLSLAGTSGRRPGELFF. CDR3 nucleotides: TGTACCCTCAGTTTGGCCGGGACTAGCGGGAGACGGCCCGGGGAGCTGTTTTTT.